These T cell receptor beta chains were read from a single sample in a study of T-cell memory formation after mild COVID-19. TCRdb ran MiXCR on the 5' RACE reads and lists one entry per CDR3 protein. Altogether 35,000 to 50,000 distinct CDR3 sequences are present, over 6.5% being singletons, with the ten largest covering about 0.8%. The sample consisted of PBMCs or a T cell subset sorted from them (not recorded which). The receptors were gathered from an adult who had mild COVID-19 (a few samples of this study predate the infection). Cell type and time point are not known. CDR3s include the opening cysteine and the closing phenylalanine or tryptophan. A D gene is named only where the DNA matches it firmly. Only some rows state a clone size, as once, few, many or a class for expanded clones.

TRBJ1-1 . TRBV12-3/TRBV12-4 . TGTGCCAGCAGTTTCGGGGCCTTTTTTAAGCCGAGACTCGGTGGGACTGAAGCTTTCTTT CASSFGAFFKPRLGGTEAFF
TRBJ1-1 . TRBV27 many TGTGCCAGCAGTTTCTATGGCAGGGATGGGGTATGGAACACTGAAGCTTTCTTT CASSFYGRDGVWNTEAFF
TRBJ1-1 . TRBV29-1 many TGCAGCGTTGATCGACAGTTGAACACTGAAGCTTTCTTT CSVDRQLNTEAFF
TRBJ1-1 . TRBV5-6 . TGTGCCAGCAGCACGCGAGGCGGATTCAACACTGAAGCTTTCTTT CASSTRGGFNTEAFF
TRBJ2-1 . TRBV29-1 many TGCAGCGCGTCCTCGGGGCCCGAAACAGAGCAGTTCTTC CSASSGPETEQFF
TRBJ1-2 TRBD1 TRBV4-2 . TGTGCCAGCAGCCCAGACGGGGAGGGGGCGCTTGGCTACACCTTC CASSPDGEGALGYTF
TRBJ2-7 TRBD2 TRBV20-1 many TGCAGTGCTGGGACTAGCGGGGGCCGCTTGGTCGAGCAGTACTTC CSAGTSGGRLVEQYF
TRBJ1-2 . TRBV7-2 many TGTGCCAGCAGCTCCCAGATGAACTATGGCTACACCTTC CASSSQMNYGYTF
TRBJ2-1 . TRBV6-5 many TGTGCCAGCAGAAACAACAATGAGCAGTTCTTC CASRNNNEQFF
TRBJ2-5 . TRBV14 few TGTGCCAGCAGCCATCGTTCCGGATGGGAGGCGGAGACCCAGTACTTC CASSHRSGWEAETQYF
TRBJ2-7 TRBD1 TRBV5-1 once TGCGCCAGCAGCGAGGGACAGGGGGCCTACGAGCAGTACTTC CASSEGQGAYEQYF
TRBJ2-3 TRBD2 TRBV6-1 many TGTGCCAGCAGTGAGACCTTAGCGGGGGGATCGAATTTT CASSETLAGGSNF
TRBJ2-3 TRBD2 TRBV24-1 many TGTGCCACCAGTGATTTCCTAGCGGGAAATACGCAGTATTTT CATSDFLAGNTQYF
TRBJ2-1 . TRBV19 few TGTGCCAGCCTAGGGGGTTCAGGTCGGAATGAGCAGTTCTTC CASLGGSGRNEQFF
TRBJ2-2 TRBD2 TRBV5-1 many TGCGCCAGCAGCCGGACTAGCGGGAAGAACACCGGGGAGCTGTTTTTT CASSRTSGKNTGELFF
TRBJ2-7 TRBD2 TRBV20-1 many TGCAGTGCTCTTCCTAGGACTAGCGCCGAGCAGTACTTC CSALPRTSAEQYF
TRBJ1-5 . TRBV18 many TGTGCCAGCTCACCACGAAGAGATCAAGGGGGTCAGCCCCAGCATTTT CASSPRRDQGGQPQHF
TRBJ2-2 . TRBV12-3/TRBV12-4 many TGTGCCAGCAGTTCCAGACAGTCCACCGGGGAGCTGTTTTTT CASSSRQSTGELFF
TRBJ2-7 . TRBV5-1 many TGCGCCAGCAGCTTGGGGAGCGGAGGGGAGCAGTACTTC CASSLGSGGEQYF
TRBJ2-7 . TRBV7-3 few TGTGCCAGCAGCCCGAACGGGGGCAGCGGGTACGAGCAGTACTTC CASSPNGGSGYEQYF
TRBJ2-7 . TRBV3-1 . TGTGCCAGCACCCCCGGAGCACGGACATCCTACGAGCAGTACTTC CASTPGARTSYEQYF
TRBJ2-5 . TRBV25-1 few TGTGCCAGCAGTGAATCCCTCTTACAAGAGACCCAGTACTTC CASSESLLQETQYF
TRBJ2-3 . TRBV5-1 many TGCGCCAGCAGCTTGGCGACGGTTCTGGACACGCAGTATTTT CASSLATVLDTQYF
TRBJ2-3 . TRBV12-3/TRBV12-4 many TGTGCCAGCAGTTTCGGGGGATGGGGGCCTAGCACAGATACGCAGTATTTT CASSFGGWGPSTDTQYF
TRBJ2-3 . TRBV30 few TGTGCCTGGACCGGTAGGGCAGATACGCAGTATTTT CAWTGRADTQYF
TRBJ2-5 TRBD1 TRBV7-3 many TGTGCCAGCAGCTTAAACCCACCCCGGACAGGGGGAGAGACCCAGTACTTC CASSLNPPRTGGETQYF
TRBJ1-2 . TRBV3-1 few TGTGCCAGCAGCCAAGGATCCGGTGCCTACTATGGCTACACCTTC CASSQGSGAYYGYTF
TRBJ2-2 . TRBV5-4 few TGTGCCAGCAGCTTGGAGAGGGGGTCGAACACCGGGGAGCTGTTTTTT CASSLERGSNTGELFF
TRBJ2-3 . TRBV25-1 many TGTGCCAGCGGGGAGGCTAGTAACACAGATACGCAGTATTTT CASGEASNTDTQYF
TRBJ2-7 . TRBV18 many TGTGCCAGCTCGACTAGGATGAGCTCCTACGAGCAGTACTTC CASSTRMSSYEQYF
TRBJ2-1 TRBD2 TRBV7-9 . TGTGCCAGCAGCCCGGAACTAGCGGGGTTCAATGAGCAGTTCTTC CASSPELAGFNEQFF
TRBJ1-2 TRBD1 TRBV3-1 many TGTGCCAGCAGGTTGACAGGGTTTGGAATCACCTTC CASRLTGFGITF
TRBJ2-7 TRBD2 TRBV6-2/TRBV6-3 many TGTGCCAGCAGTCGCCTCCCTTATAGCGGGAGGGTCTACGAGCAGTACTTC CASSRLPYSGRVYEQYF
TRBJ2-5 TRBD2 TRBV2 . TGTGCCAGCAGTCCCTCGGGCGGGGGATGGCGGGAGACCCAGTACTTC CASSPSGGGWRETQYF
TRBJ2-5 . TRBV3-1 many TGTGCCAGCAGCCTCGGACCCCGAGCCCAAGAGACCCAGTACTTC CASSLGPRAQETQYF
TRBJ2-7 . TRBV7-9 . TGTGCCAGCAGCTTAGGAGGGCAGGGGTTCGACGAGCAGTACTTC CASSLGGQGFDEQYF
TRBJ2-7 . TRBV10-3 many TGTGCCATCAGTGAGGGGCAAGACTCCTACGAGCAGTACTTC CAISEGQDSYEQYF
TRBJ1-6 . TRBV5-1 many TGCGCCAGCGCGGTAGGGACGAATTCACCCCTCCACTTT CASAVGTNSPLHF
TRBJ2-5 TRBD2 TRBV7-7 many TGTGCTAGCAGCTTAGCGGGGCAATCCGAGACCCAGTACTTC CASSLAGQSETQYF
TRBJ1-2 TRBD1 TRBV7-3 many TGTGCCAGCAGCTCCGGGACAGCTTATGGCTACACCTTC CASSSGTAYGYTF
TRBJ2-7 TRBD1 TRBV7-9 . TGTGCCAGCAGCGCGACAGGGGACGAGCAGTACTTC CASSATGDEQYF
TRBJ1-2 TRBD1 TRBV7-2 . TGTGCCAGCAGCGGGACAGGGGGATTTAATGGCTACACCTTC CASSGTGGFNGYTF
TRBJ1-1 . TRBV25-1 . TGTGCCAGCAGTGATTGGGGGACCAACACTGAAGCTTTCTTT CASSDWGTNTEAFF
TRBJ2-7 . TRBV27 many TGTGCCAGCCGGGACGGGAGCTCCTACGAGCAGTACTTC CASRDGSSYEQYF
TRBJ2-1 . TRBV30 few TGTGCCTGGAGTTGGGGGAGCTCCGTGAAAAATGAGCAGTTCTTC CAWSWGSSVKNEQFF
TRBJ2-7 TRBD2 TRBV7-2 many TGTGCCAGCAGCTCCTCACGGACTAGCGGGAGGACCCACGAGCAGTACTTC CASSSSRTSGRTHEQYF
TRBJ1-2 TRBD1 TRBV20-1 few TGCAGTGCTAGACCAACCGACAGGGTGACAAGTGGCTACACCTTC CSARPTDRVTSGYTF
TRBJ2-7 TRBD2 TRBV7-2 many TGTGCCAGCAGCTTAGGAAGGGGACTAGCGGGCTCCTACGAGCAGTACTTC CASSLGRGLAGSYEQYF
TRBJ1-3 . TRBV11-3 few TGTGCCAGCAGCACCCATTTTCCCTCCTCTGGAAACACCATATATTTT CASSTHFPSSGNTIYF
TRBJ2-2 . TRBV5-1 many TGCGCCAGCAGCTTCAGGGCCACGAACACCGGGGAGCTGTTTTTT CASSFRATNTGELFF
TRBJ2-6 TRBD1 TRBV11-2 many TGTGCCAGCAGCCGTAGACCTTGGGACAGAGCCCACTCTGGGGCCAACGTCCTGACTTTC CASSRRPWDRAHSGANVLTF
TRBJ1-2 TRBD1 TRBV7-2 few TGTGCCAGCAGCTGGGACAGGGACTATGGCTACACCTTC CASSWDRDYGYTF
TRBJ2-7 . TRBV28 many TGTGCCAGCAGTTTACTGCGGGACGAGCAGTACTTC CASSLLRDEQYF
TRBJ2-7 . TRBV14 few TGTGCCAGCAGCCAAGATCTTGGGGGCTACGAGCAGTACTTC CASSQDLGGYEQYF
TRBJ2-5 . TRBV5-4 many TGTGCCAGCAGCTTGGTTGAGGTTGGCGAGACCCAGTACTTC CASSLVEVGETQYF